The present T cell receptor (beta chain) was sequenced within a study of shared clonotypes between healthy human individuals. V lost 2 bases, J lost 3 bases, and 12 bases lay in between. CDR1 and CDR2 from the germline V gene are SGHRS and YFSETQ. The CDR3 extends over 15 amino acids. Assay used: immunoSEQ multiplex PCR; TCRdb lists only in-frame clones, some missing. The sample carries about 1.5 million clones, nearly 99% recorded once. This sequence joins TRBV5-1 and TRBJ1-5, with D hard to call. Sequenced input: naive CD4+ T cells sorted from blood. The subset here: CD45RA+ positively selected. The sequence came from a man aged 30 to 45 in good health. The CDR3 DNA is TGCGCCAGCAGCTTAGGCCCCGAGGTCAATCAGCCCCAGCATTTT. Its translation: CASSLGPEVNQPQHF.